A single T cell receptor (beta chain) is shown here with its context. Its specificity is not known. Random hexamers were used to reverse transcribe the RNA input (0.5 to 1 ug). In TCRdb, the immunoSEQ multiplex PCR reads were re-called with MiXCR into one record per CDR3 protein. The repertoire includes around 150,000 distinct CDR3 sequences, roughly 94% of them detected once, and about 0.18% sits in the top ten. The data were obtained in a study of CD8 T cells in Susac syndrome. The overall study: When blood was drawn, the patients with Susac syndrome were therapy-naive, on corticosteroids, or on intravenous immunoglobulin alone.

Study results and caveats: Clonal expansion involving Susac CD8+ cells peaked in TEMRA cells and active patients.

TCR beta sequences were obtained from blood CD8+ and CD4+ T cells. This sequence originates from a human donor with Susac syndrome. Sequenced input: CD8+ T cells from PBMCs.

The CDR3 sequence: CSVPRGPEAFF. CDR3 sequence (DNA): TGCAGCGTGCCGAGAGGGCCTGAAGCTTTCTTT. The V and J genes are TRBV29-1 and TRBJ1-1; D unclear. The CDR3 is made up of 11 amino acids. Germline CDR1 reads SQVTM; CDR2 reads ANQGSEA. Trimming removed 6 bases from V and 6 bases from J, with 11 bases in between.